This T cell receptor beta chain was identified during a study of T cell responses to AZD1222 COVID-19 vaccine. The overall study: Pooled in the analysis were second doses at about 4 or about 12 weeks.

TCRdb keeps only in-frame clones here, not all; method: immunoSEQ multiplex PCR. The sample consists of over 150,000 clones, around 90% of them appearing once. The CDR3 covers 13 residues. Between the trimmed V and J ends, which lost 1 base and 6 bases, there was a span of 12 bases. Per the germline V gene, CDR1 is GTSNPN and CDR2 is SVGIG (reference sequence). The source of this sequence is an adult in good health. This material consisted of peripheral blood, taken on day 0 of AZD1222 vaccination. The rearrangement joins TRBV30 to TRBJ1-2; D is possibly TRBD1 (5 bases). The CDR3 bases are TGTGCCTGGAGTGGGGGGGGACGAAATGGCTACACCTTC. It yields the protein CAWSGGGRNGYTF.